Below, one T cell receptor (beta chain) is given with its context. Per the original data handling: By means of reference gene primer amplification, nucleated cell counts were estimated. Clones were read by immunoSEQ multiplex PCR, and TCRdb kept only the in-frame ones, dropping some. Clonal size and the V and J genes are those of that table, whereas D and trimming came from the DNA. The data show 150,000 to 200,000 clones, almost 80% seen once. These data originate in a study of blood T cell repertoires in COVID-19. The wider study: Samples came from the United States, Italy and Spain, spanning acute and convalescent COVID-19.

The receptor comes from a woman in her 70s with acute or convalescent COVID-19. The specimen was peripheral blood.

The CDR3 coding sequence is TGTGCCAGCAGCTTGGGGACAGGGGTCCACAATGAGCAGTTCTTC. Translating it yields CASSLGTGVHNEQFF. V gene TRBV11-3 combines with J gene TRBJ2-1; the match to TRBD1 covers 10 bases. CDR3 length equals 15 residues. Trimming removed 3 bases from V and 5 bases from J; junction bases left unmatched: 4. The germline V gene has CDR1 SGHNT and CDR2 YENEEA.